This passage covers 25 T cell receptor beta chains from one sample sequenced in a study of OX40 agonist ivuxolimab in advanced cancers. Repertoires were generated with immunoSEQ multiplex PCR, while TCRdb's copy carries only in-frame clones and drops some. Of 72,000 or so clones listed, 80% to 90% are singletons. The sequenced sample was CD4+ or CD8+ T cells sorted from blood, obtained in a trial of the OX40 agonist ivuxolimab. The receptors come from an adult with an advanced solid tumor such as melanoma, head and neck, liver or kidney cancer.

The chain carries TRBV6-1 and TRBJ1-1, with a possible D match to TRBD1 (6 bases). Germline V gene lookup returns CDR1 MNHNS and CDR2 SASEGT. V shed 6 bases and J shed 4 bases, with 18 bases lying between them. The CDR3 spans 15 residues. The CDR3 here is CASSSLAGGPTEAFF. The DNA for the CDR3 is TGTGCCAGCAGCTCACTTGCGGGGGGCCCCACTGAAGCTTTCTTT.

This sequence joins TRBV16 and TRBJ2-3, with a possible D match to TRBD2 (5 bases). This CDR3 spans 17 amino acids. CDR1 is KGHSY, CDR2 FQNENV, per germline. The V end lost 1 base, the J end lost 1 base, and 15 bases lay between the germline ends. The CDR3 DNA sequence: TGTGCCAGCAGCCAATACAGCGGCTGGGGAGGCACAGATACGCAGTATTTT. Its protein product is CASSQYSGWGGTDTQYF. Looking up the rest from reference TRBV16 and TRBJ2-3 gives the full variable domain: GEEVAQTPKHLVRGEGQKAKLYCAPIKGHSYVFWYQQVLKNEFKFLISFQNENVFDETGMPKERFSAKCLPNSPCSLEIQATKLEDSAVYFCASSQYSGWGGTDTQYFGPGTRLTVL.

V is TRBV27 and J is TRBJ2-7; possibly TRBD1 for D (5 bases). Trimming stripped 4 bases from V and 3 bases from J, with 19 bases between. Germline V gene sequence: CDR1 MNHEY, CDR2 SMNVEV (reference sequence). The CDR3 covers 16 residues. In DNA, the CDR3 is TGTGCCAGCAGTTCCGTAAGGGCCCAGGGTCTCTACGAGCAGTACTTC. Translation gives CASSSVRAQGLYEQYF.

The chain carries TRBV6-6 and TRBJ2-2; TRBD2 agrees at 7 bases. V lost 6 bases, J lost 7 bases, and 5 bases stayed unmatched. CDR3 length equals 13 residues. The germline gives CDR1 MNHNY, CDR2 SVGAGI (reference sequence). The CDR3 coding sequence is TGTGCCAGCAGACCATGGGGGGGCGGGGAGCTGTTTTTT. Protein sequence: CASRPWGGGELFF.

This clone is a singleton in its sample. This chain connects TRBV27 to TRBJ1-1; D might be TRBD1 (5 bases). Germline V gene sequence: CDR1 MNHEY, CDR2 SMNVEV (reference sequence). The CDR3 covers 14 residues. Trimming pared 3 bases from V and 2 bases from J, leaving 10 bases between. CDR3 coding DNA: TGTGCCAGCAGTTTGGAGGGGCTCAACACTGAAGCTTTCTTT. The encoded protein is CASSLEGLNTEAFF.

V and J are TRBV4-3 and TRBJ2-7; D gene unclear. There are 15 residues in the CDR3. The V end lost 1 base, the J end lost 4 bases, and 14 bases lay between the germline ends. Germline-derived CDR1 and CDR2 are LGHNA and YSLEER. Written as DNA, the CDR3 is TGCGCCAGCAGCCAAGTTTCCGGCGGCTTTTACGAGCAGTACTTC. This gives the protein CASSQVSGGFYEQYF.

This clone was seen just once. V usage is TRBV21-1 and J usage is TRBJ1-2. TRBV21-1 is labeled a pseudogene. The CDR3 contains 15 residues. In DNA form, the CDR3 reads TGTGCCAGCAGCAAACCCCTGCCGGGACTGCCGTGCTACACCTTC. This codes for CASSKPLPGLPCYTF.

This chain links TRBV5-1 with TRBJ1-4; D is perhaps TRBD1 (5 bases). Trimming stripped 2 bases from V and 5 bases from J, with 10 bases between. There are 14 residues in the CDR3. The V gene's germline CDR1 is SGHRS and CDR2 YFSETQ. CDR3 in amino acids: CASSFSGENEKLFF. CDR3 sequence (DNA): TGCGCCAGCAGCTTTTCGGGGGAGAATGAAAAACTGTTTTTT. Filled out from reference TRBV5-1 and TRBJ1-4, the complete variable domain reads KAGVTQTPRYLIKTRGQQVTLSCSPISGHRSVSWYQQTPGQGLQFLFEYFSETQRNKGNFPGRFSGRQFSNSRSEMNVSTLELGDSALYLCASSFSGENEKLFFGSGTQLSVL.

The chain couples TRBV9 to TRBJ1-3; no clear D. This CDR3 has 14 amino acids. The ends were cut back, 3 bases at V and 0 bases at J, with 7 bases in the middle. Germline CDR1 SGDLS, CDR2 YYNGEE. CDR3 protein: CASSALSSGNTIYF. Here the CDR3 DNA reads TGTGCCAGCAGCGCCCTCAGCTCTGGAAACACCATATATTTT.

This clone came up a few times. This sequence joins TRBV4-1 and TRBJ1-1; D is uncertain. The germline V and J ends were trimmed by 2 bases and 3 bases, with 13 bases remaining between them. The CDR3 loop spans 15 amino acids. Germline CDR1 is MGHRA and CDR2 is YSYEKL. The CDR3 spells CASSQLMARDTEAFF. The CDR3 bases are TGCGCCAGCAGCCAATTGATGGCGAGGGACACTGAAGCTTTCTTT.

V is TRBV7-9 and J is TRBJ2-1; D is perhaps TRBD2 (6 bases). The CDR3 covers 12 residues. Trimming took off 8 bases at V and 9 bases at J, with 14 bases between the two ends. Germline V gene lookup returns CDR1 SEHNR and CDR2 FQNEAQ (reference sequence). CDR3: CASYTAGGEQFF. DNA for the CDR3: TGTGCCAGCTACACAGCGGGTGGTGAGCAGTTCTTC.

This chain connects TRBV6-1 to TRBJ2-5; TRBD2 matches 7 bases. Germline V lookup: CDR1 MNHNS, CDR2 SASEGT. The CDR3 runs to 15 residues. V shed 3 bases and J 0 bases; nucleotides not matched to a gene: 4. The CDR3 DNA is TGTGCCAGCAGTGAGTTGGGGGGGGACCAAGAGACCCAGTACTTC. Residues: CASSELGGDQETQYF.

V and J are TRBV5-1 and TRBJ2-1; 7 positions match TRBD2. With V trimmed by 0 bases and J by 1 base, 1 base remained unmatched. The CDR3 length is 15 residues. The germline gives CDR1 SGHRS, CDR2 YFSETQ. Here the CDR3 DNA reads TGCGCCAGCAGCTTGGTGCGGGAGTCCTACAATGAGCAGTTCTTC. Residues: CASSLVRESYNEQFF.

A note on this clone: The sample contains more than one DNA sequence encoding this CDR3. The chain is built from TRBV5-1 and TRBJ2-7, with 7 bases that match TRBD1. Unmatched junction bases numbered 11, after V lost 4 bases and J lost 1 base. The CDR3 spans 16 residues. Germline-derived CDR1 and CDR2 are SGHRS and YFSETQ. CDR3 sequence: CASSLQGQTFSYEQYF. CDR3 sequence (DNA): TGCGCCAGCAGCCTGCAGGGACAGACGTTTTCCTACGAGCAGTACTTC.

This rearrangement joins TRBV10-2 to TRBJ2-1, with 7 bases matching TRBD1. V lost 4 bases, J lost 2 bases, and 2 bases stayed unmatched. The CDR3 covers 14 residues. The germline gives CDR1 WSHSY, CDR2 SAAADI. CDR3 nucleotides: TGCGCCAGCAGTGGGCAGGGGGCCTACAATGAGCAGTTCTTC. Protein product: CASSGQGAYNEQFF.

The genes are TRBV20-1 and TRBJ2-5; a possible D gene is TRBD2 (5 bases). V was clipped by 6 bases and J by 5 bases, with 10 bases between them. Germline V gene sequence: CDR1 DFQATT, CDR2 SNEGSKA (reference sequence). The CDR3 is 11 residues long. CDR3 DNA: TGCAGTGCGGTGGGAGTGGAGACCCAGTACTTC. Translated: CSAVGVETQYF.

This sequence joins TRBV29-1 and TRBJ2-1; D possibly uses TRBD1 or TRBD2 (6 bases each). CDR1 and CDR2 from the germline V gene are SQVTM and ANQGSEA. Trimming stripped 4 bases from V and 6 bases from J, with 22 bases between. This CDR3 comprises 16 residues. The CDR3 spells CSVARSLGGSGNEQFF. The CDR3 DNA reads TGCAGCGTTGCCCGGTCGTTGGGGGGCTCAGGCAATGAGCAGTTCTTC.

The V call is TRBV2, the J call TRBJ2-5; D gene ambiguous. Deletions cut 10 bases from V and 5 bases from J, with 14 bases between. CDR3 size: 12 residues. Germline-derived CDR1 and CDR2 are SNHLY and FYNNEI. The CDR3 spells CATFGSEETQYF. In nucleotides, the CDR3 is TGTGCCACCTTTGGCTCGGAGGAGACCCAGTACTTC.

The V gene is TRBV12-5, the J gene TRBJ2-2; 13 nucleotides match TRBD2. The CDR3 runs 17 residues. Germline assignment: CDR1 LGHNT and CDR2 FRNRAP. V dropped 7 bases and J dropped 8; count of bases not matched to a gene: 13. CDR3 in amino acids: CASAPLPGLAGVGELFF. Here the CDR3 DNA reads TGTGCTAGTGCCCCCCTTCCCGGACTAGCGGGAGTGGGGGAGCTGTTTTTT.

The rearrangement links TRBV10-1 to TRBJ1-2; no definite D call. There are 13 residues in the CDR3. Trimming took off 0 bases at V and 2 bases at J, with 4 bases between the two ends. Germline loops: CDR1 WNHNN, CDR2 SYGVQD (reference sequence). The CDR3 DNA sequence: TGCGCCAGCAGTGAGTCAGGGAACTATGGCTACACCTTC. Amino acids: CASSESGNYGYTF.

The rearrangement uses TRBV9 and TRBJ2-1; D is unclear. Germline CDR1 and CDR2: SGDLS and YYNGEE. The CDR3 is made up of 14 amino acids. Trimming stripped 3 bases from V and 2 bases from J, with 9 bases between. CDR3 sequence (DNA): TGTGCCAGCAGCGCCGCTCAGACCTACAATGAGCAGTTCTTC. Amino acid sequence: CASSAAQTYNEQFF.

CDR3 in DNA: TGTGCCAGCAACTTAGCGGACCGTGGGAACAATGAGCAGTTCTTC. Translating gives CASNLADRGNNEQFF. The chain uses TRBV28 and TRBJ2-1; tentatively, D is TRBD2 (6 bases). CDR3 length: 15 residues. From germline, CDR1 is MDHEN and CDR2 SYDVKM. Deletions cut 7 bases from V and 5 bases from J, with 18 bases between.

This chain links TRBV7-2 with TRBJ2-2; TRBD2 agrees at 8 bases. The V segment lost 5 bases and the J segment 6 bases; nucleotides outside the gene matches: 11. Germline values: CDR1 SGHTA, CDR2 FQGNSA. This CDR3 has 16 residues. DNA of the CDR3: TGTGCCAGCAGCCTCAGGCCCGGGGGGGGTCCCGGGGAGCTGTTTTTT. Amino acid sequence: CASSLRPGGGPGELFF.

The chain recombines TRBV7-2 with TRBJ1-2; no reliable D call. The CDR3 contains 13 residues. Trimming pared 1 base from V and 5 bases from J, leaving 8 bases between. Germline V CDR1 and CDR2: SGHTA, FQGNSA. CDR3 DNA sequence: TGTGCCAGCAGCTTAGATTTGCAATATGGCTACACCTTC. Protein sequence: CASSLDLQYGYTF.

The V gene is TRBV1, the J gene TRBJ2-3; the D segment call TRBD1 is taken from the table without a DNA check. TRBV1 is a pseudogene. This CDR3 contains 17 residues. The chain's CDR3 is CTSSPQPGQGYTDTQYF. The CDR3 nucleotides are TGCACCAGCAGCCCACAGCCGGGACAGGGATACACAGATACGCAGTATTTT.